One and the same sample provided the 31 T cell receptor beta chains below, sequenced in a study of control samples from healthy donors and cancer patients. Assay: immunoSEQ multiplex PCR; the TCRdb copy retains only in-frame clones and omits some. Here the sample spans 100,000 to 150,000 clones, approximately 87% being singletons. The sample comprised blood. The receptors originated from a man in his fifties or sixties in good health.

The V call is TRBV9, the J call TRBJ1-4; 9 nucleotides match TRBD1. CDR3 length: 15 residues. The V segment lost 0 bases and the J segment 7 bases; nucleotides outside the gene matches: 4. Germline assignment: CDR1 SGDLS and CDR2 YYNGEE. The CDR3 is CASSVGGDRAEKLFF. DNA of the CDR3: TGTGCCAGCAGCGTAGGAGGGGACAGGGCTGAAAAACTGTTTTTT. Full variable domain (remainder filled in from reference TRBV9 and TRBJ1-4): DSGVTQTPKHLITATGQRVTLRCSPRSGDLSVYWYQQSLDQGLQFLIQYYNGEERAKGNILERFSAQQFPDLHSELNLSSLELGDSALYFCASSVGGDRAEKLFFGSGTQLSVL.

The rearrangement links TRBV4-3 to TRBJ2-4; possible D gene TRBD1, 5 bases. The CDR3 is made up of 19 amino acids. CDR1 and CDR2 (germline): LGHNA, YSLEER. Trimming took 0 bases from V and 0 from J, leaving 18 bases between them. CDR3 in amino acids: CASSQEARAGIGAKNIQYF. The CDR3 nucleotides are TGCGCCAGCAGCCAAGAGGCCAGGGCCGGTATCGGAGCCAAAAACATTCAGTACTTC.

The CDR3 bases are TGCAGCGTTGTGGAAACAGGCCACTATGGCTACACCTTC. This codes for CSVVETGHYGYTF. V gene TRBV29-1 combines with J gene TRBJ1-2; tentative D call: TRBD1 (5 bases). Germline CDR1 and CDR2: SQVTM and ANQGSEA. V was clipped by 4 bases and J by 3 bases, with 12 bases between them. The CDR3 consists of 13 residues.

The rearrangement joins TRBV7-9 to TRBJ1-3, with D perhaps TRBD1 (5 bases). The CDR3 consists of 16 residues. The V and J ends lost 2 bases and 0 bases respectively, with 11 bases between them. The germline V gene encodes CDR1 SEHNR and CDR2 FQNEAQ (reference sequence). This chain's CDR3 is CASSLKAGRSGNTIYF. The DNA for the CDR3 is TGTGCCAGCAGCTTAAAGGCAGGGCGCTCTGGAAACACCATATATTTT.

The genes are TRBV6-5 and TRBJ2-7, with 9 positions matching TRBD1. This CDR3 has 13 amino acids. V trimming: 5 bases; J trimming: 6 bases; junction bases outside the gene matches: 5. Germline loops: CDR1 MNHEY, CDR2 SVGAGI. The CDR3 sequence: CASSPRTGVEQYF. The CDR3 region has the DNA TGTGCCAGCAGTCCAAGGACAGGGGTCGAGCAGTACTTC.

The V call is TRBV7-2, the J call TRBJ2-5; TRBD1 matches 8 bases. This CDR3 has 12 amino acids. The germline CDR1 and CDR2 sequences are SGHTA and FQGNSA. V shed 5 bases and J 11 bases; nucleotides not matched to a gene: 7. The CDR3 DNA follows: TGTGCCAGCAGCCCGGACAGGGTGAGACAGTACTTC. This gives the protein CASSPDRVRQYF. The variable domain in full, completed from reference TRBV7-2 and TRBJ2-5, reads GAGVSQSPSNKVTEKGKDVELRCDPISGHTALYWYRQSLGQGLEFLIYFQGNSAPDKSGLPSDRFSAERTGGSVSTLTIQRTQQEDSAVYLCASSPDRVRQYFGPGTRLLVL.

The chain has TRBV19 and TRBJ2-3, with 9 bases aligning to TRBD1. CDR1 LNHDA and CDR2 SQIVND come from the germline V gene (reference sequence). The CDR3 is 15 residues long. V was pared by 5 bases and J by 6 bases, with 9 bases of the junction left unmatched. CDR3 nucleotides: TGTGCCAGTAGTGGGTGGACAGGGGTTGTGGATACGCAGTATTTT. This gives the protein CASSGWTGVVDTQYF.

The rearrangement joins TRBV4-1 to TRBJ2-7; D ambiguous. Per germline, CDR1 MGHRA and CDR2 YSYEKL. Trimming shortened V by 3 bases and J by 5 bases, and 14 bases separated the two germline ends. The CDR3 extends over 14 amino acids. The CDR3 loop reads CASSQAGPLNEQYF. CDR3 nucleotides: TGCGCCAGCAGCCAGGCAGGCCCTCTGAACGAGCAGTACTTC.

The rearrangement joins TRBV6-2 or TRBV6-3 to TRBJ2-3; possibly TRBD1 or TRBD2 for D (5 bases each). Trimming removed 4 bases from V and 4 bases from J, with 9 bases in between. Germline V lookup: CDR1 MNHEY, CDR2 SVGEGT. This CDR3 region has 13 residues. CDR3 bases: TGTGCCAGCAGTTGGGGGTACTCAGATACGCAGTATTTT. This encodes CASSWGYSDTQYF.

This chain connects TRBV5-4 to TRBJ2-7; unclear D gene. Trimming removed 2 bases at V and 0 bases at J, with 3 bases between. Per the germline V gene, CDR1 is SGHNT and CDR2 is YYREEE (reference sequence). The CDR3 has 12 amino acids. CDR3 amino acids: CASSLSSYEQYF. The CDR3 nucleotides are TGTGCCAGCAGCTTATCCTCCTACGAGCAGTACTTC. Looking up the rest from reference TRBV5-4 and TRBJ2-7 gives the full variable domain: ETGVTQSPTHLIKTRGQQVTLRCSSQSGHNTVSWYQQALGQGPQFIFQYYREEENGRGNFPPRFSGLQFPNYSSELNVNALELDDSALYLCASSLSSYEQYFGPGTRLTVT.

The chain links TRBV2 to TRBJ1-5; 7 nucleotides agree with TRBD1. V was clipped by 6 bases and J by 3 bases; unmatched bases: 5. The CDR3 sequence is 14 residues long. From germline, CDR1 is SNHLY and CDR2 FYNNEI. In nucleotides, the CDR3 is TGTGCCAGCAGCGCGGGACAGTTCAATCAGCCCCAGCATTTT. As protein: CASSAGQFNQPQHF. The full variable domain, its missing parts supplied by reference TRBV2 and TRBJ1-5, is EPEVTQTPSHQVTQMGQEVILRCVPISNHLYFYWYRQILGQKVEFLVSFYNNEISEKSEIFDDQFSVERPDGSNFTLKIRSTKLEDSAMYFCASSAGQFNQPQHFGDGTRLSIL.

V gene TRBV30 combines with J gene TRBJ1-2; D call uncertain. The CDR3 covers 14 residues. Trimming took off 2 bases at V and 2 bases at J, with 12 bases between the two ends. The V gene's germline CDR1 is GTSNPN and CDR2 SVGIG (reference sequence). This CDR3 is CAWSRAPDNYGYTF. The CDR3 region has the DNA TGTGCCTGGAGTCGGGCCCCAGACAACTATGGCTACACCTTC.

The chain employs TRBV28 and TRBJ1-2; D is unresolved. CDR3 length: 12 residues. The ends were cut back, 5 bases at V and 4 bases at J, with 8 bases in the middle. CDR1 and CDR2 from the germline V gene are MDHEN and SYDVKM. As DNA, the CDR3 is TGTGCCAGCAGTCCCGTCGGCTATGGCTACACCTTC. Translation gives CASSPVGYGYTF.

The chain joins TRBV19 to TRBJ1-4; D is unresolved. Germline assignment: CDR1 LNHDA and CDR2 SQIVND (reference sequence). The CDR3 is 13 residues long. V was pared by 2 bases and J by 5 bases, with 6 bases between. The CDR3 is CASSITDNEKLFF. The CDR3 DNA reads as TGTGCCAGTAGTATAACAGACAATGAAAAACTGTTTTTT.

V is TRBV5-6 and J is TRBJ1-2; no clear D. Per germline, CDR1 SGHDT and CDR2 YYEEEE. The V end lost 0 bases, the J end lost 0 bases, and 12 bases lay between the germline ends. CDR3 length: 16 amino acids. Here the CDR3 reads CASSLAGQPSNYGYTF. CDR3 DNA: TGTGCCAGCAGCTTGGCTGGGCAACCCTCTAACTATGGCTACACCTTC.

This chain joins TRBV18 and TRBJ1-2, with unresolved D. Germline CDR1 KGHSH, CDR2 LQKENI. The length of the CDR3 is 15 residues. Trimming took off 2 bases at V and 4 bases at J, with 14 bases between the two ends. The CDR3 DNA follows: TGTGCCAGCTCACCAAACGGTTTGGAATCCTATGGCTACACCTTC. Translating gives CASSPNGLESYGYTF.

The chain couples TRBV18 to TRBJ1-5; TRBD1 aligns across 9 bases. Germline loops: CDR1 KGHSH, CDR2 LQKENI. The CDR3 totals 15 residues. V shed 6 bases and J 4 bases; nucleotides not matched to a gene: 7. DNA for the CDR3: TGTGCCAGCTCGTCCGGGACAGGGATAAATCAGCCCCAGCATTTT. Protein sequence: CASSSGTGINQPQHF.

This chain uses TRBV10-3 with TRBJ2-7; possible D gene TRBD1, 7 bases. V was shortened by 3 bases and J by 4 bases, with 22 bases between the two germline ends. Germline V CDR1 and CDR2: ENHRY, SYGVKD. CDR3 size: 17 residues. CDR3 in DNA: TGTGCCATCAGTGAAGCAGGGGGGCAGGGGCCTAATTACGAGCAGTACTTC. Amino acid sequence: CAISEAGGQGPNYEQYF.

This sequence joins TRBV7-2 and TRBJ2-3; 13 positions agree with TRBD2. CDR3 length: 16 residues. J lost 5 bases, V lost 5 bases, and 7 bases had no gene match. Looked up from germline, CDR1 is SGHTA and CDR2 is FQGNSA. The CDR3 nucleotides are TGTGCCAGCAGCCTCCAACTAGCGGGGGGGCTAGATACGCAGTATTTT. Encoded protein: CASSLQLAGGLDTQYF.

The CDR3 is CASSLGSITYSNQPQHF. The CDR3 coding sequence is TGTGCCAGCAGTTTAGGTTCGATCACATATAGCAATCAGCCCCAGCATTTT. The gene calls are TRBV28 and TRBJ1-5; D unclear. Germline values: CDR1 MDHEN, CDR2 SYDVKM. This CDR3 region has 17 residues. V shed 2 bases and J shed 0 bases, with 14 bases lying between them.

The CDR3 DNA reads as TGTGCCAGCAGGTTAATAGGGGGCAGTCAAGAAAACACCATATATTTT. It translates to CASRLIGGSQENTIYF. The rearrangement uses TRBV7-2 and TRBJ1-3; 7 bases align to TRBD1. The CDR3 runs 16 residues. With 6 bases clipped from V and 6 bases from J, the junction kept 14 bases outside the gene matches. Germline values: CDR1 SGHTA, CDR2 FQGNSA.

This clone was counted a few times. CDR3 coding DNA: TGTGCCAGCAGTTACTCCCGCTTGGCCGGGGAGCTGTTTTTT. It translates to CASSYSRLAGELFF. V usage is TRBV6-5 and J usage is TRBJ2-2; D is ambiguous. Per germline, CDR1 MNHEY and CDR2 SVGAGI. The CDR3 runs to 14 residues. Trimming cost V 0 bases and J 6 bases, with 8 bases left between them.

This chain joins TRBV6-6 and TRBJ1-6; weak D call: TRBD1 (6 bases). Germline CDR1 is MNHNY and CDR2 is SVGAGI (reference sequence). The CDR3 contains 17 residues. Trimming took off 5 bases at V and 5 bases at J, with 19 bases between the two ends. The CDR3 bases are TGTGCCAGCAGTCCCTCGACCAGGAGGGGGGATAATTCACCCCTCCACTTT. The encoded protein is CASSPSTRRGDNSPLHF.

J is TRBJ1-5 and V is TRBV27; TRBD1 might be the D (6 bases). Germline lookup yields CDR1 MNHEY and CDR2 SMNVEV (reference sequence). The germline V and J ends were trimmed by 8 bases and 5 bases, with 16 bases remaining between them. The CDR3 is 14 residues long. DNA of the CDR3: TGTGCCAGCTCGGGCAGGGGAGGCCATCAGCCCCAGCATTTT. It is translated as CASSGRGGHQPQHF.

The chain recombines TRBV3-1 (or the pseudogene TRBV3-2) with TRBJ1-1; 8 bases align to TRBD1. Germline V CDR1 and CDR2: LGHDT, YNNKEL (reference sequence). V gave up 1 base and J gave up 5 bases; unmatched junction bases: 9. This CDR3 contains 16 residues. CDR3 sequence (DNA): TGTGCCAGCAGCCAAGGGACAGGGTCAGGGTCTACTGAAGCTTTCTTT. This encodes CASSQGTGSGSTEAFF.

The V gene is TRBV28, the J gene TRBJ1-5; D possibly corresponds to TRBD1 (5 bases). Germline V gene data show CDR1 as MDHEN and CDR2 as SYDVKM. The CDR3 runs 14 residues. V lost 7 bases to trimming and J lost 6 bases, with 16 bases between them. The CDR3 loop reads CASTQVGGTQPQHF. Here the CDR3 DNA reads TGTGCCAGCACTCAGGTCGGGGGGACTCAGCCCCAGCATTTT.

This clone has only one observation. The chain carries TRBV11-1 and TRBJ2-5; D ambiguous. V was cut by 5 bases and J by 5 bases, with 15 bases left in between. This CDR3 spans 14 amino acids. Germline CDR1 reads SGHAT; CDR2 reads FQDESV (reference sequence). The CDR3 DNA follows: TGTGCCAGCAGCCCCTGGAGAGAGGAGGAGACCCAGTACTTC. As protein: CASSPWREEETQYF. The full variable domain, completed using reference TRBV11-1 and TRBJ2-5, is EAEVAQSPRYKITEKSQAVAFWCDPISGHATLYWYRQILGQGPELLVQFQDESVVDDSQLPKDRFSAERLKGVDSTLKIQPAELGDSAMYLCASSPWREEETQYFGPGTRLLVL.

The chain links TRBV5-1 to TRBJ1-4, with D tentatively TRBD1 (5 bases). Germline CDR1 is SGHRS and CDR2 is YFSETQ. The V gene lost 4 bases and the J gene lost 5 bases, with 9 bases spanning the gap. CDR3 length: 13 residues. The CDR3 sequence is CASSRDENEKLFF. CDR3 nucleotides: TGCGCCAGCAGCCGGGACGAGAATGAAAAACTGTTTTTT.

The chain uses TRBV7-2 and TRBJ2-7; possibly TRBD2 for D (7 bases). V lost 5 bases and J lost 6, with 23 bases in between. The germline V gene encodes CDR1 SGHTA and CDR2 FQGNSA. The CDR3 totals 16 residues. CDR3 in DNA: TGTGCCAGCAGCCCGAATTGGGGGGGCGGACTTGTCGAGCAGTACTTC. Protein: CASSPNWGGGLVEQYF.

Notes on this clone: Other DNA sequences of this sample code for an identical CDR3. The rearrangement uses TRBV11-3 and TRBJ1-1; D is uncertain. CDR1 SGHNT and CDR2 YENEEA come from the germline V gene. The CDR3 consists of 13 residues. Between the trimmed V and J ends, which lost 1 base and 2 bases, there was a span of 5 bases. The CDR3 region is CASSLGLNTEAFF. The CDR3 region has the DNA TGTGCCAGCAGCTTAGGGCTTAACACTGAAGCTTTCTTT.

This chain joins TRBV28 and TRBJ1-1; D is unresolved. This CDR3 is 13 amino acids long. The germline gives CDR1 MDHEN, CDR2 SYDVKM. The V gene lost 5 bases and the J gene lost 6 bases, with 13 bases spanning the gap. The CDR3: CASSPSWEAEAFF. The DNA of the CDR3 is TGTGCCAGCAGTCCGTCATGGGAGGCTGAAGCTTTCTTT. Full variable domain (remainder filled in from reference TRBV28 and TRBJ1-1): DVKVTQSSRYLVKRTGEKVFLECVQDMDHENMFWYRQDPGLGLRLIYFSYDVKMKEKGDIPEGYSVSREKKERFSLILESASTNQTSMYLCASSPSWEAEAFFGQGTRLTVV.